This T cell receptor beta chain emerged from a study of blood T cell repertoires in COVID-19. Study information: Samples came from the United States, Italy and Spain, spanning acute and convalescent COVID-19. Sources were T cells, B-cell-depleted T cells, or PBMCs; the material itself was cDNA or gDNA.

CDR1 MNHEY and CDR2 SVGEGT come from the germline V gene. Trimming removed 5 bases from V and 1 base from J, with 20 bases in between. CDR3 length: 17 residues. Authors' methods: Amplification from reference gene primers served as the basis for estimated nucleated cell counts. The protocol was immunoSEQ multiplex PCR, while the TCRdb copy is restricted to in-frame clones and leaves out a portion. V and J calls plus clone size are reproduced from that table; the DNA served to infer D and trimming. The sample holds approximately 220,000 clones, approximately 83% seen once. The sequence was obtained from a man aged 40-49 years with acute or convalescent COVID-19. Sequenced sample: peripheral blood. The V gene is TRBV6-2 or TRBV6-3, the J gene TRBJ1-1; TRBD1 is a possible D gene (6 bases). In DNA form, the CDR3 reads TGTGCCAGCAGTAAGCCCAGGGGTCTGGGCACGAACACTGAAGCTTTCTTT. Residues: CASSKPRGLGTNTEAFF.